This paragraph reports one TCR beta chain. The specificity of this receptor is unknown. Qualities for individual bases were not recorded, and no much larger clone is one base off. The donors were healthy, HIV-negative adults who had no recently reported acute infections or vaccinations. All donors were Caucasian adults living in Nashville, Tennessee, USA. Magnetic negative selection was used to enrich CD4+ T cells, after which naive cells were positively selected on CD45RA and the negative fraction became the memory subset. Blood was obtained by leukapheresis, after which PBMCs were separated by Ficoll-Histopaque density gradient centrifugation and cryopreserved in liquid nitrogen vapor phase. Analytical flow cytometry was used to check the purity and quantity of each magnetically sorted T cell population. From each sorted fraction, genomic DNA was isolated and quantified by UV absorbance on a Nanodrop 2000c.

The source of the sample is a study of shared clonotypes between healthy human individuals (dated by TCRdb to 2018 to 2020). Describing the broader study: The cohort comprised a couple of women and three men aged 18 to 49 years. Leukapheresis yielded between about 0.85 and 9.5 billion PBMCs per donor. Libraries were prepared and TCR repertoires were sequenced by different laboratories using diverse techniques, in order to increase sequencing depth and limit assay-specific biases. The study deeply sequenced blood TCR repertoires of several healthy adults to estimate repertoire size and the extent of clonotype sharing between individuals. For each donor, three plates each were used for CD4 naive and CD4 memory, two plates were used for CD8 naive, and one plate was used for CD8 memory. Broader findings and caveats from the paper: When several donors were compared, the shared fraction of clonotypes was approximately 5% for naive CD4, 3% to 4% for naive CD8, 2.3% for memory CD4, and 0.35% to 0.4% for memory CD8. Pairwise subsampling indicated that sequencing depth was expected to affect the degree of clonotype sharing among donors. The genetic and exposure-history diversity represented was limited by the small number of donors. Sampling was limited to blood, and TCR repertoires in tissue likely differ from TCR repertoires in blood. Higher generation probabilities were observed for clonotypes shared by all four sorted-subset donors than for non-shared clonotypes. Rarefaction of sorted-subset datasets indicated incomplete sequencing despite the large sequencing depth. Larger estimated clonotype richness was generally found for naive subsets than for memory subsets.

Using the deep immunoSEQ assay, TCR CDR3 regions were amplified from genomic DNA by multiplex PCR. Genomic DNA extracted from each cell subset was distributed evenly over all wells of several immunoSEQ 96-well plates, and each plate served as one replicate. For sorted subsets, each replicate PCR was loaded with approximately 190 ng genomic DNA, equivalent to about 30,000 T cell genomes. Purified libraries were quantified with a Qubit 3.0 fluorometer, sized on a Bioanalyzer 2100, and re-quantified with the KAPA Library Quantification kit. A separate single-read 150-cycle Illumina NextSeq 550 flow cell was used to sequence each immunoSEQ 96-well plate. Regarding the original processing steps: Because only junctional sequences without quality scores were contained in the immunoSEQ output, filtering matching that applied to full-length reads could not be performed. To assign V/J genes and CDR3, sequences were annotated using PyIR, a Python wrapper for IgBLAST v1.9, with IMGT germline references. Reads were removed for weak V/J assignments (E-value above 1e-6), missing CDR3, stop codons, out-of-frame junctions, or ambiguous translated residues. V3J clonotypes were defined by identical inferred V gene, J gene, and CDR3 amino acid sequence. Percentage overlap between repertoires was computed as shared unique clonotypes divided by the size of the smaller repertoire. RTK rarefaction, the Chao1 estimator, and Recon v2.1 estimates of unobserved clonotypes were used to assess repertoire richness. Generation probabilities for all TCRbeta clonotypes obtained by the gDNA method from a few donors were computed using OLGA. In its TCRdb copy, this immuneACCESS table keeps in-frame sequences only and misses some clones. Where compared with another copy, unresolved V genes explain less than half of these, and the others have no known cause. Clone size and the V and J calls come from that table; the DNA yielded D and trimming. The table for this sample lists millions of clones; around nine tenths of them were counted only once. The ten top clones hold over 0.12% of the sample.

CDR1 and CDR2 are read off the germline V gene as SGHTA and FQGNSA. The germline V and J ends show losses of 7 bases and 5 bases respectively, and no gene match explains 11 bases of the junction. Its CDR3 holds 17 amino acids, cysteine through phenylalanine. The CDR3 DNA has 51 bases and is translated from base 1. The rearranged segments are TRBV7-2 and TRBJ2-3; TRBD2 matches 14 bases in the middle. This receptor was identified in a man between 18 and 29 years old in good health. Sequenced: naive CD4+ T cells sorted from blood. The sample's cell subset or site label is to be understood as: CD45RA+ positively selected. The CDR3 amino acid sequence is: CASTLLGTSGGLDTQYF. The nucleotides are TGTGCCAGCACCCTGCTCGGGACTAGCGGGGGTCTAGATACGCAGTATTTT.